One and the same sample provided the 3 T cell receptor beta chains below, sequenced in a study of blood T cell repertoires in COVID-19. Produced via immunoSEQ multiplex PCR; TCRdb's table is partial and in-frame only. The profile shows 200,000 to 250,000 clones, about 88% of them singletons. The specimen was peripheral blood. The receptor set was obtained from a middle-aged woman who had recovered from COVID-19.

The chain recombines TRBV14 with TRBJ2-7; TRBD1 agrees at 8 bases. V trimming: 6 bases; J trimming: 7 bases; junction bases outside the gene matches: 5. This CDR3 spans 12 amino acids. The germline gives CDR1 SGHDN, CDR2 FVKESK. CDR3 region: CASSRWTGEQYF. CDR3 sequence (DNA): TGTGCCAGCAGTCGATGGACAGGGGAGCAGTACTTC.

The rearrangement links TRBV12-3 or TRBV12-4 to TRBJ2-7; TRBD2 agrees at 8 bases. The CDR3 loop spans 13 amino acids. Trimming removed 3 bases from V and 6 bases from J; junction bases left unmatched: 4. As DNA, the CDR3 is TGTGCCAGCAGTTTGAAGCGGGAGTTCGAGCAGTACTTC. Translation gives CASSLKREFEQYF.

This clone was picked up one time. V usage is TRBV19 and J usage is TRBJ2-6; D not resolved. Germline V gives CDR1 LNHDA, CDR2 SQIVND (reference sequence). V was shortened by 6 bases and J by 4 bases, with 7 bases between the two germline ends. The CDR3 totals 13 residues. CDR3 sequence (DNA): TGTGCCAGTAGATCATCCGGGGCCAACGTCCTGACTTTC. This sequence encodes CASRSSGANVLTF.